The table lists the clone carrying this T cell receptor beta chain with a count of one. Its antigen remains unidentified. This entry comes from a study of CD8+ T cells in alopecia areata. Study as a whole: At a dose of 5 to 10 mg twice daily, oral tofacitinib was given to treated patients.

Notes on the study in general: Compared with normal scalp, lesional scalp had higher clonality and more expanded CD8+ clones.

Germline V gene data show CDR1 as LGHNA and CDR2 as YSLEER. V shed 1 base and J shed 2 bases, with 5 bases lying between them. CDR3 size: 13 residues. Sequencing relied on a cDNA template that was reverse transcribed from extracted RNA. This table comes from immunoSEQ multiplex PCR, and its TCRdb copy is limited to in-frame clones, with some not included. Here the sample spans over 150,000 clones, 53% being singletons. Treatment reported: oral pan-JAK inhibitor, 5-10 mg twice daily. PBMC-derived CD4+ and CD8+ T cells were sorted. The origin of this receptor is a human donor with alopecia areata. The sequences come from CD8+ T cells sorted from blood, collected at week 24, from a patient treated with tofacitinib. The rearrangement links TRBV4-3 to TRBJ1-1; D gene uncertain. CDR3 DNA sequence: TGCGCCAGCAGCCAAGCTGGTAACACTGAAGCTTTCTTT. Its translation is CASSQAGNTEAFF.